The entry below describes one T cell receptor (beta chain). This sample was taken from a study of blood T cell repertoires in COVID-19. Study context: Samples of COVID-19 (acute and convalescent) were obtained from the United States, Italy and Spain. T cells, B-cell-depleted T cells, or PBMCs supplied cDNA or gDNA.

As originally analysed: Estimates of nucleated cell counts were drawn from the amplification of reference gene primers. Measured with immunoSEQ multiplex PCR; TCRdb has only the in-frame clones, and not every one. V, J and clone size are those of that table, while D and trimming were read from the DNA. The repertoire holds about 64,000 clones, with approximately 91% as singletons. From germline, CDR1 is MNHEY and CDR2 SMNVEV (reference sequence). This CDR3 region has 13 residues. V lost 5 bases to trimming and J lost 6 bases, with 11 bases between them. The clonotype originates from a human donor in a cohort sampled during active COVID-19. The chain is built from TRBV27 and TRBJ1-5; possible D gene TRBD1, 5 bases. Sequencing was carried out using peripheral blood. CDR3 amino acids: CASSRGFGQPQHF. The CDR3 region has the DNA TGTGCCAGCAGTCGGGGGTTCGGTCAGCCCCAGCATTTT.